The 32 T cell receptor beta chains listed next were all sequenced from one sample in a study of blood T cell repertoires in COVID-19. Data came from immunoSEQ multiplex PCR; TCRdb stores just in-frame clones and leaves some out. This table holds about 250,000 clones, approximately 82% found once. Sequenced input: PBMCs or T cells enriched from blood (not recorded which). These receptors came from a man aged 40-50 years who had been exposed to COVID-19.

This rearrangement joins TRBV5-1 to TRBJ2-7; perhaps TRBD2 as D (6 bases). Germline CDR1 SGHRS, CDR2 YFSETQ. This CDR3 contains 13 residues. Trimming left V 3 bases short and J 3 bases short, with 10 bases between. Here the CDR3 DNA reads TGCGCCAGCAGCTATCCCGGGAGCTACGAGCAGTACTTC. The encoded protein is CASSYPGSYEQYF. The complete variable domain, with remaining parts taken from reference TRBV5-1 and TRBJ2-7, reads KAGVTQTPRYLIKTRGQQVTLSCSPISGHRSVSWYQQTPGQGLQFLFEYFSETQRNKGNFPGRFSGRQFSNSRSEMNVSTLELGDSALYLCASSYPGSYEQYFGPGTRLTVT.

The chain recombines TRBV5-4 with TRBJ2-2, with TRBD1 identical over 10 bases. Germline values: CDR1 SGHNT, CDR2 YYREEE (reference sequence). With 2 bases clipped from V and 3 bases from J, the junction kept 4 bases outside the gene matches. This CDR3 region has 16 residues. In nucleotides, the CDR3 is TGTGCCAGCAGCTTCGAGACAGGGGGCGACACCGGGGAGCTGTTTTTT. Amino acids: CASSFETGGDTGELFF. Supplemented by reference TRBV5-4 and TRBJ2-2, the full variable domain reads ETGVTQSPTHLIKTRGQQVTLRCSSQSGHNTVSWYQQALGQGPQFIFQYYREEENGRGNFPPRFSGLQFPNYSSELNVNALELDDSALYLCASSFETGGDTGELFFGEGSRLTVL.

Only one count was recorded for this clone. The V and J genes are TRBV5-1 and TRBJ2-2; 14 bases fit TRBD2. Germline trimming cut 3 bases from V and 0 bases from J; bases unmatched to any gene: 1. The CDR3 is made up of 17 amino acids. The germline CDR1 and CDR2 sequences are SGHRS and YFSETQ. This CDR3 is CASSWTSGRSNTGELFF. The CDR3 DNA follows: TGCGCCAGCAGCTGGACTAGCGGGAGGTCGAACACCGGGGAGCTGTTTTTT.

The CDR3 sequence: CASSSGTGDTEAFF. The CDR3 DNA is TGCGCCAGCAGCTCCGGGACAGGGGATACTGAAGCTTTCTTT. The chain has TRBV5-1 and TRBJ1-1; TRBD1 agrees at 10 bases. The CDR3 runs 14 residues. Germline V lookup: CDR1 SGHRS, CDR2 YFSETQ. V shed 3 bases and J 5 bases; nucleotides not matched to a gene: 4.

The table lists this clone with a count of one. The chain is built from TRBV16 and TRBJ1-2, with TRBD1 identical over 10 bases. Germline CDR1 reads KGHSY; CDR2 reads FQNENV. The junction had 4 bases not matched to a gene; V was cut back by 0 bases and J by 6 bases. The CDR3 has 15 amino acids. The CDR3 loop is CASSQSRGTGDGYTF. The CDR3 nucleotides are TGTGCCAGCAGCCAATCGCGGGGGACAGGGGATGGCTACACCTTC.

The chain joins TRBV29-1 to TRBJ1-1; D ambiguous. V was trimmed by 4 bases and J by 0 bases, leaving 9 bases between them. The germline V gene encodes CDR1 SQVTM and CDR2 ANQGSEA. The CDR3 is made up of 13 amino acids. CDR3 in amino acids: CSVGGRLNTEAFF. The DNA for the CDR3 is TGCAGCGTTGGTGGCAGGCTGAACACTGAAGCTTTCTTT.

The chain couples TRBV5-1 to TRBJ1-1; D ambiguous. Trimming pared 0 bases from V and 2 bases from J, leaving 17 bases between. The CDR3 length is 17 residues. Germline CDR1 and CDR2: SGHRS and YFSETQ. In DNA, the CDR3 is TGCGCCAGCAGCTTGGAGGTTGGCAGGCGCTCTAACACTGAAGCTTTCTTT. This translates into CASSLEVGRRSNTEAFF.

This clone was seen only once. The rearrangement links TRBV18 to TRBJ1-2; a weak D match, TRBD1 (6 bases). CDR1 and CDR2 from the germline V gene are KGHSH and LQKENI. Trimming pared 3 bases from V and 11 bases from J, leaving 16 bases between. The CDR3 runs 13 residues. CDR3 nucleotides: TGTGCCAGCTCACCGGGAGACAGGCAACCTTACACCTTC. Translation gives CASSPGDRQPYTF. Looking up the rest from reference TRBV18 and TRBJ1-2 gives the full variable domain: NAGVMQNPRHLVRRRGQEARLRCSPMKGHSHVYWYRQLPEEGLKFMVYLQKENIIDESGMPKERFSAEFPKEGPSILRIQQVVRGDSAAYFCASSPGDRQPYTFGSGTRLTVV.

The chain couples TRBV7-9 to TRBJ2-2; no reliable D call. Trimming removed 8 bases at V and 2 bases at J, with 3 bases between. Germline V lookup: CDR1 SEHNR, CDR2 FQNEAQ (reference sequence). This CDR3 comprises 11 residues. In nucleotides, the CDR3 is TGTGCCAGCCTAAACACCGGGGAGCTGTTTTTT. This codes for CASLNTGELFF.

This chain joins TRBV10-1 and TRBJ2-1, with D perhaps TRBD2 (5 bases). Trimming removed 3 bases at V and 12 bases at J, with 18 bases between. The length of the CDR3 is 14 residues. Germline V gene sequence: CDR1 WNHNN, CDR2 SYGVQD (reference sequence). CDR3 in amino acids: CASSEGGLARWQFF. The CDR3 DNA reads TGCGCCAGCAGTGAAGGCGGCCTAGCTAGGTGGCAGTTCTTC.

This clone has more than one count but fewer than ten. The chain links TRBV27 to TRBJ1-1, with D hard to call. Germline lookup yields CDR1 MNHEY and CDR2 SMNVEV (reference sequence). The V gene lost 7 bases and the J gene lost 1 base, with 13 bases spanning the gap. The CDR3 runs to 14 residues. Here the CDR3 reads CASIARLGNTEAFF. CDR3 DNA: TGTGCCAGCATCGCCCGTCTAGGGAACACTGAAGCTTTCTTT.

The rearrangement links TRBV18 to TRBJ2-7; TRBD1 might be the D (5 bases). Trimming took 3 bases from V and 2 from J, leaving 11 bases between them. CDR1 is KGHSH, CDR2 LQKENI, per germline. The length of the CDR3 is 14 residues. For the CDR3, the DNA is TGTGCCAGCTCACCCTCCAGGGTGACCTACGAGCAGTACTTC. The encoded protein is CASSPSRVTYEQYF. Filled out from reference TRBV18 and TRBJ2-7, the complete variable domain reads NAGVMQNPRHLVRRRGQEARLRCSPMKGHSHVYWYRQLPEEGLKFMVYLQKENIIDESGMPKERFSAEFPKEGPSILRIQQVVRGDSAAYFCASSPSRVTYEQYFGPGTRLTVT.

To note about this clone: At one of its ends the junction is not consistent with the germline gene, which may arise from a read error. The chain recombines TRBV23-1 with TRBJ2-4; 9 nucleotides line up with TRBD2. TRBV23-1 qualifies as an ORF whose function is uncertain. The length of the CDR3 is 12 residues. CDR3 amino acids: CASIRGGRASDF. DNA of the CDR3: TGCGCCAGCATCCGGGGCGGGAGGGCCTCAGACTTC.

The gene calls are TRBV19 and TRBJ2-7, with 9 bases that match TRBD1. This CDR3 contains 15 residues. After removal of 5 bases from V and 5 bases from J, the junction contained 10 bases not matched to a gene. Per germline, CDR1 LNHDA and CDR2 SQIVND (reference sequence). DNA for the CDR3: TGTGCCAGTAGTCCGGGGACAGGGAGGCTACACGAGCAGTACTTC. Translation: CASSPGTGRLHEQYF.

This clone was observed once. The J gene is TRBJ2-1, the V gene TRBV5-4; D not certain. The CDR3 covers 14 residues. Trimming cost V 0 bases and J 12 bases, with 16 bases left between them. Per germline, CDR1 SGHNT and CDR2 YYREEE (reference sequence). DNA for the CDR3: TGTGCCAGCAGCTTGGACAGTTTTCAGTCGACGCAGTTCTTC. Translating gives CASSLDSFQSTQFF.

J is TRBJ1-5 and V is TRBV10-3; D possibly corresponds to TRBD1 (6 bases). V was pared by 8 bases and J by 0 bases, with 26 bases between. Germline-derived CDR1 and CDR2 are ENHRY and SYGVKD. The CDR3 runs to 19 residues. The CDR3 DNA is TGTGCCATCGACAATCGTGGGCCTGGACAGTGGATTAGCAATCAGCCCCAGCATTTT. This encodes CAIDNRGPGQWISNQPQHF.

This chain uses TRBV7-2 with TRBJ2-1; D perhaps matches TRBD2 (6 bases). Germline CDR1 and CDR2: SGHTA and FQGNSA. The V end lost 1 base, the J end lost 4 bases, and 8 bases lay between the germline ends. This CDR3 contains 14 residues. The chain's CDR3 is CASSLEAGYNEQFF. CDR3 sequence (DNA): TGTGCCAGCAGCTTAGAGGCGGGGTACAATGAGCAGTTCTTC.

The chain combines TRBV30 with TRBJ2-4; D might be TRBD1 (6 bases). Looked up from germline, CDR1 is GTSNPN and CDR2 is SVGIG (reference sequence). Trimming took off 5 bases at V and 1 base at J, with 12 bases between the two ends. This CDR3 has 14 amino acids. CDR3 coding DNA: TGTGCCTGGCAGATAAGGGGGGCCAAAAACATTCAGTACTTC. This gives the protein CAWQIRGAKNIQYF.

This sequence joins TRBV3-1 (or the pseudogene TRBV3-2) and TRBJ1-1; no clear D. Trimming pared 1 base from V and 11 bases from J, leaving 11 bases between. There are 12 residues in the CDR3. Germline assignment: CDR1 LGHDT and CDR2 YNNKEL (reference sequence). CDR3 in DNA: TGTGCCAGCAGCCAAGGGACTACGAAGGCTTTCTTT. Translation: CASSQGTTKAFF.

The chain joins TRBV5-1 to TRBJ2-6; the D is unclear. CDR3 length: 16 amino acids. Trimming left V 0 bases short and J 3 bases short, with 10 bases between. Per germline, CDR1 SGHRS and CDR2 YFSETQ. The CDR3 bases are TGCGCCAGCAGCTTGGACCAGGCTCTTGGGGCCAACGTCCTGACTTTC. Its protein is CASSLDQALGANVLTF.

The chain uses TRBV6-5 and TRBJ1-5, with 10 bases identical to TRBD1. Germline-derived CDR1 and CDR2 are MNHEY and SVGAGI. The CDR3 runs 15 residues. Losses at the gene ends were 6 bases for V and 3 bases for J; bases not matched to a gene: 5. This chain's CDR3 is CASRATGGPNQPQHF. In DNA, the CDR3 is TGTGCCAGCAGAGCGACAGGGGGCCCCAATCAGCCCCAGCATTTT.

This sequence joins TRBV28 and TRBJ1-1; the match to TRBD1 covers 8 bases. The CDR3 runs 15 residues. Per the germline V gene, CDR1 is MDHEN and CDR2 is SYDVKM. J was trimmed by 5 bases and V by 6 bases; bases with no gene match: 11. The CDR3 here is CASRPTGVRVTEAFF. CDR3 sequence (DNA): TGTGCCAGCAGACCGACAGGGGTTCGGGTTACTGAAGCTTTCTTT.

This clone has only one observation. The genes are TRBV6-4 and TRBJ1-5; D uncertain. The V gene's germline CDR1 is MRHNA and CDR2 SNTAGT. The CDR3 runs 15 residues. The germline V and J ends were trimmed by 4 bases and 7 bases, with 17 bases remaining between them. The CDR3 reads CASSVLPGFGQPQHF. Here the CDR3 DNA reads TGTGCCAGCAGTGTCCTACCTGGGTTCGGGCAGCCCCAGCATTTT.

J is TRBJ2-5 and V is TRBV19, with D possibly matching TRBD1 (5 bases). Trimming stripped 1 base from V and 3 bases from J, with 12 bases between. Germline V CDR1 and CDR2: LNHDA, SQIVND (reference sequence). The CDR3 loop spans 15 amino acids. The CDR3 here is CASSIGGRSEETQYF. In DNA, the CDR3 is TGTGCCAGTAGTATAGGGGGCCGCTCGGAAGAGACCCAGTACTTC.

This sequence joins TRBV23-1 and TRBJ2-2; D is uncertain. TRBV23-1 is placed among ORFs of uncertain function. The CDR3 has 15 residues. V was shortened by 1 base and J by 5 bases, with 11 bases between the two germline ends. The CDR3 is CASSQFTHLTGELFF. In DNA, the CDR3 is TGCGCCAGCAGTCAATTTACACACCTTACCGGGGAGCTGTTTTTT.

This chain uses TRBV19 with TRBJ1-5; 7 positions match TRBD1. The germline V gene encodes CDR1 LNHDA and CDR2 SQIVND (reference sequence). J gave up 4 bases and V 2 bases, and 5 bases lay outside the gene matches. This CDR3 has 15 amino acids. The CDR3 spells CASSIRWTGNQPQHF. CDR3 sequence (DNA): TGTGCCAGTAGTATAAGATGGACAGGAAATCAGCCCCAGCATTTT.

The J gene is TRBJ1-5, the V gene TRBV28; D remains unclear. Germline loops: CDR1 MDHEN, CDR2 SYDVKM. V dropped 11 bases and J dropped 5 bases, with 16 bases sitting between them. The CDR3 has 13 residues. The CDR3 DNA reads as TGTGCCTCTCTAACCCGGGGAGATCAGCCCCAGCATTTT. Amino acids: CASLTRGDQPQHF.

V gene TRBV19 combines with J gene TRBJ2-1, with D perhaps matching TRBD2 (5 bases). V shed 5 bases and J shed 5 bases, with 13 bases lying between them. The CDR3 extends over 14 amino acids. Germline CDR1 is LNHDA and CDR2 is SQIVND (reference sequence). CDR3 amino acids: CASSPLGGHNEQFF. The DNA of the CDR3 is TGTGCCAGTAGTCCATTAGGAGGTCACAATGAGCAGTTCTTC.

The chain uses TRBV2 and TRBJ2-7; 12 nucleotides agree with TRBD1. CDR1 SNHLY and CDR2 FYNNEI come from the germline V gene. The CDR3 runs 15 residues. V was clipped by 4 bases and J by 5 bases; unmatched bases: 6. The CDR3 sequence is CASSAQGTGGDEQYF. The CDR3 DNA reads TGTGCCAGCAGTGCCCAGGGGACAGGGGGCGACGAGCAGTACTTC.

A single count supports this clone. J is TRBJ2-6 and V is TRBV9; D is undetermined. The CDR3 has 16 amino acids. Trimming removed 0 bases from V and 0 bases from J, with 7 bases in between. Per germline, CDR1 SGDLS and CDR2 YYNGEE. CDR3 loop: CASSVALSSGANVLTF. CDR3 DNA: TGTGCCAGCAGCGTAGCTCTAAGCTCTGGGGCCAACGTCCTGACTTTC.

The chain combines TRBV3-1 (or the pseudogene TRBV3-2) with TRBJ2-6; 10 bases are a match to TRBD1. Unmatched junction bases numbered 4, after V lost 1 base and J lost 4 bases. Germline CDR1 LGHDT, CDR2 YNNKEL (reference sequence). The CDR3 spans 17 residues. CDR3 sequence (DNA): TGTGCCAGCAGCCAAGGTGACAGGGGGCGAGGGGCCAACGTCCTGACTTTC. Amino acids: CASSQGDRGRGANVLTF.

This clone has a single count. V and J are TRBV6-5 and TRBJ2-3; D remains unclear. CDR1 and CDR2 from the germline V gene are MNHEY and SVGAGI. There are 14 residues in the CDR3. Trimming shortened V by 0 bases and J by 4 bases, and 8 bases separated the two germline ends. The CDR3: CASSYSRESDTQYF. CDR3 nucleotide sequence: TGTGCCAGCAGTTACTCGAGAGAGTCAGATACGCAGTATTTT.